These 23 T cell receptor beta chains came from one sample sequenced in a study of monozygotic twins with inflammatory bowel disease. TCRdb reprocessed the 5' RACE reads, keeping one entry per CDR3 protein, no DNA. This table holds more than 350,000 distinct CDR3 sequences. Sequencing was done on a sample of blood. The source is a human donor with ulcerative colitis or Crohn's disease, or a healthy co-twin of an affected twin (not recorded which).

The genes are TRBV4-3 and TRBJ1-2; TCRdb returns TRBD1, unconfirmable since there is no DNA. Germline V gives CDR1 LGHNA, CDR2 YSLEER. CDR3 length: 14 residues. CDR3 in amino acids: CASSQAPGVRGYTF.

The V call is TRBV5-1, the J call TRBJ2-5; no DNA is available, so the TRBD1 call from TCRdb remains unchecked. The CDR3 runs 15 residues. Germline V lookup: CDR1 SGHRS, CDR2 YFSETQ. The CDR3 protein is CASSFQTVNGETQYF.

The chain combines TRBV7-2 with TRBJ1-1; the TCRdb D gene call, TRBD1, has no DNA to confirm it. Germline V lookup: CDR1 SGHTA, CDR2 FQGNSA. CDR3 length: 15 amino acids. CDR3 in amino acids: CASSVQLGGNTEAFF.

The chain carries TRBV12-3 or TRBV12-4 and TRBJ1-6. This CDR3 contains 15 residues. The CDR3 reads CASSLGGLDNSPLHF.

The rearrangement links TRBV4-2 to TRBJ1-2. The germline CDR1 and CDR2 sequences are LGHNA and YNFKEQ. CDR3 length equals 15 residues. CDR3 sequence: CASSQDREEDYGYTF.

CDR3 sequence: CASSATLLSFEQYF. The rearrangement joins TRBV5-6 to TRBJ2-7. Germline-derived CDR1 and CDR2 are SGHDT and YYEEEE. The CDR3 sequence is 14 residues long.

The chain links TRBV29-1 to TRBJ2-3; TCRdb picks TRBD1, but there is no DNA to check that call. Germline V gene lookup returns CDR1 SQVTM and CDR2 ANQGSEA. The length of the CDR3 is 14 residues. The CDR3 sequence is CSVTWTGFTDTQYF.

V usage is TRBV5-4 and J usage is TRBJ1-2; TCRdb gives TRBD1 as the D gene, but with no DNA this cannot be confirmed. The germline CDR1 and CDR2 sequences are SGHNT and YYREEE (reference sequence). This CDR3 spans 15 amino acids. CDR3 sequence reads: CASSLPGTGLDGYTF.

The V call is TRBV27, the J call TRBJ1-2; TCRdb's assignment of TRBD1 cannot be checked, as there is no DNA. CDR3 length: 15 amino acids. The germline gives CDR1 MNHEY, CDR2 SMNVEV (reference sequence). The CDR3 sequence is CASSSGTGGSFGYTF.

The rearrangement joins TRBV7-2 to TRBJ2-7; TCRdb gives TRBD1 as the D gene, but with no DNA this cannot be confirmed. The CDR3 has 13 residues. The germline V gene encodes CDR1 SGHTA and CDR2 FQGNSA. The CDR3 protein is CASSSNRVYEQYF. Full variable domain (missing parts from reference TRBV7-2 and TRBJ2-7): GAGVSQSPSNKVTEKGKDVELRCDPISGHTALYWYRQSLGQGLEFLIYFQGNSAPDKSGLPSDRFSAERTGGSVSTLTIQRTQQEDSAVYLCASSSNRVYEQYFGPGTRLTVT.

The chain uses TRBV6-6 and TRBJ1-1; TCRdb names TRBD1, which stays unverified in the absence of DNA. Germline lookup yields CDR1 MNHNY and CDR2 SVGAGI (reference sequence). The CDR3 is 13 amino acids. The CDR3 is CASSPTQGGEAFF.

J is TRBJ1-2 and V is TRBV5-1; TCRdb proposes TRBD1, but this gene call is untestable without DNA. Germline V gene data show CDR1 as SGHRS and CDR2 as YFSETQ. This CDR3 is 15 amino acids long. CDR3: CASRQHPGADYGYTF.

The CDR3 loop is CASSKGHTIYF. V is TRBV6-5 and J is TRBJ1-3. In germline, CDR1 is MNHEY, CDR2 SVGAGI. CDR3 size: 11 residues.

J is TRBJ2-7 and V is TRBV20-1; TCRdb indicates TRBD2, and absent DNA this call remains unverified. Per the germline V gene, CDR1 is DFQATT and CDR2 is SNEGSKA (reference sequence). This CDR3 is built from 12 residues. The CDR3 reads CNAQERAAEQYF.

The CDR3 here is CASSRAGTQETQYF. The gene calls are TRBV6-1 and TRBJ2-5; there is no DNA to check the TCRdb D call of TRBD1. From germline, CDR1 is MNHNS and CDR2 SASEGT. This CDR3 region has 14 residues.

The gene calls are TRBV5-1 and TRBJ1-2; TCRdb designates TRBD1, a call that cannot be tested without DNA. CDR3 length: 13 amino acids. CDR1 and CDR2 from the germline V gene are SGHRS and YFSETQ. This CDR3 is CASSPGTGHGYTF.

This rearrangement joins TRBV18 to TRBJ2-5. There are 15 residues in the CDR3. Germline lookup yields CDR1 KGHSH and CDR2 LQKENI. CDR3 loop: CASSPRLVIQETQYF.

The rearrangement links TRBV7-2 to TRBJ1-1. This CDR3 has 11 amino acids. Germline values: CDR1 SGHTA, CDR2 FQGNSA. CDR3 residues: CASIRLAEAFF.

The V gene is TRBV5-5, the J gene TRBJ1-1. This CDR3 has 16 amino acids. In germline, CDR1 is SGHKS, CDR2 YYEKEE (reference sequence). The CDR3 region is CASSLGLWTENTEAFF.

This chain uses TRBV7-2 with TRBJ2-3; TCRdb lists TRBD2, though no DNA is available to test this call. Germline values: CDR1 SGHTA, CDR2 FQGNSA. The CDR3 runs 14 residues. The chain's CDR3 is CASGWTSLADTQYF.

The V gene is TRBV7-2, the J gene TRBJ2-2; TCRdb selects TRBD1, and the lack of DNA leaves this call unchecked. This CDR3 spans 16 amino acids. CDR1 and CDR2 (germline): SGHTA, FQGNSA. The CDR3 loop is CASSLSGGHNTGELFF.

The rearrangement joins TRBV19 to TRBJ1-5. Germline V gives CDR1 LNHDA, CDR2 SQIVND (reference sequence). This CDR3 has 15 residues. The CDR3 spells CASTDDPYSNQPQHF.

The V call is TRBV12-3 or TRBV12-4, the J call TRBJ2-1. This CDR3 contains 13 residues. CDR3 amino acids: CASSLAIDNEQFF.